The 30 T cell receptor beta chains reported below all come from one sample, sequenced in a study of T-cell memory formation after mild COVID-19. TCRdb called the 5' RACE reads again in MiXCR, with one record for every CDR3 protein. The table has a few hundred thousand distinct CDR3 sequences, 16% seen once. The sequenced sample was PBMCs or a T cell subset sorted from them (not recorded which). The receptors derive from a man aged 18-30 years who had mild COVID-19 (a few samples of this study predate the infection). Cell type and time point are not known.

This clonotype showed up many times. V is TRBV4-3 and J is TRBJ2-7; a weak D match, TRBD2 (6 bases). CDR1 LGHNA and CDR2 YSLEER come from the germline V gene. CDR3 size: 14 residues. V was cut by 1 base and J by 0 bases, with 7 bases left in between. For the CDR3, the DNA is TGCGCCAGCAGCCAAGCCGGGGGCTCCTACGAGCAGTACTTC. As protein: CASSQAGGSYEQYF.

Here the CDR3 reads CASRPQGGRETQYF. The DNA for the CDR3 is TGTGCCAGCAGACCGCAGGGCGGCAGGGAGACCCAGTACTTC. The chain couples TRBV12-3 or TRBV12-4 to TRBJ2-5; the D gene is possibly TRBD1 (5 bases). The germline V and J ends were trimmed by 6 bases and 5 bases, with 16 bases remaining between them. The CDR3 has 14 residues.

In DNA, the CDR3 is TGCAGCGTTGAAGGGGGTGGCCTCTCTGGGGCCAACGTCCTGACTTTC. It translates to CSVEGGGLSGANVLTF. This rearrangement joins TRBV29-1 to TRBJ2-6; no reliable D call. V gave up 1 base and J gave up 0 bases, with 10 bases separating them. CDR1 SQVTM and CDR2 ANQGSEA come from the germline V gene. CDR3 length: 16 residues.

This clonotype occurred many times. This chain joins TRBV5-1 and TRBJ1-4; D is uncertain. The germline CDR1 and CDR2 sequences are SGHRS and YFSETQ. The V and J ends lost 1 base and 2 bases respectively, with 9 bases between them. The CDR3 totals 15 residues. The CDR3 is CASSLSGRTNEKLFF. CDR3 bases: TGCGCCAGCAGCTTGTCGGGAAGGACTAATGAAAAACTGTTTTTT.

This chain joins TRBV27 and TRBJ1-1; 7 positions match TRBD1. Per the germline V gene, CDR1 is MNHEY and CDR2 is SMNVEV (reference sequence). V lost 5 bases, J lost 5 bases, and 11 bases stayed unmatched. The CDR3 is 15 amino acids. CDR3 protein: CASSDFRGRQTEAFF. Written as DNA, the CDR3 is TGTGCCAGCAGTGACTTTAGGGGGCGCCAAACTGAAGCTTTCTTT.

The V and J genes are TRBV7-3 and TRBJ2-1; 11 bases match TRBD1. The V and J ends lost 5 bases and 8 bases, in that order; junction bases with no gene match: 8. From germline, CDR1 is SGHTA and CDR2 FQGTGA. This CDR3 contains 15 residues. In DNA form, the CDR3 reads TGTGCCAGCAGCCCCGGACAGGGGGCGCGTGATGAGCAGTTCTTC. Encoded protein: CASSPGQGARDEQFF.

This clonotype was detected only a few times. The V and J genes are TRBV6-2 or TRBV6-3 and TRBJ1-5; tentatively, D is TRBD1 (6 bases). The CDR3 contains 15 residues. V was cut by 7 bases and J by 0 bases, with 13 bases left in between. The V gene's germline CDR1 is MNHEY and CDR2 SVGEGT. This CDR3 reads CASMTGFHSNQPQHF. Written as DNA, the CDR3 is TGTGCCAGCATGACAGGCTTCCATAGCAATCAGCCCCAGCATTTT.

A few counts support this clonotype. The genes are TRBV4-1 and TRBJ1-5; a possible D gene is TRBD1 (5 bases). Germline V gene sequence: CDR1 MGHRA, CDR2 YSYEKL. The CDR3 contains 16 residues. Trimming shortened V by 0 bases and J by 9 bases, and 18 bases separated the two germline ends. CDR3 bases: TGCGCCAGCAGCCAAGACGGGACCCCGGGTCTTGGGCCCCAGCATTTT. Protein sequence: CASSQDGTPGLGPQHF.

The V gene is TRBV3-1, the J gene TRBJ2-1, with 14 bases lining up with TRBD2. Trimming removed 1 base from V and 9 bases from J; junction bases left unmatched: 5. Germline values: CDR1 LGHDT, CDR2 YNNKEL (reference sequence). The CDR3 loop spans 16 amino acids. The DNA of the CDR3 is TGTGCCAGCAGCCAAGGGAGCGGACTAGCGGGGGGTGAGCAGTTCTTC. It specifies CASSQGSGLAGGEQFF.

This clonotype turned up a few times. The chain has TRBV2 and TRBJ2-4; D remains ambiguous. Trimming pared 7 bases from V and 7 bases from J, leaving 8 bases between. CDR1 is SNHLY, CDR2 FYNNEI, per germline. CDR3 length: 11 amino acids. The CDR3 nucleotides are TGTGCCAGCACTGAGGTCAACATTCAGTACTTC. Translated, it gives CASTEVNIQYF. The variable domain in full, completed from reference TRBV2 and TRBJ2-4, reads EPEVTQTPSHQVTQMGQEVILRCVPISNHLYFYWYRQILGQKVEFLVSFYNNEISEKSEIFDDQFSVERPDGSNFTLKIRSTKLEDSAMYFCASTEVNIQYFGAGTRLSVL.

This clonotype was observed a handful of times. V gene TRBV27 combines with J gene TRBJ1-2, with D uncertain. This CDR3 is 14 amino acids long. V was cut by 4 bases and J by 2 bases, with 11 bases left in between. Germline CDR1 reads MNHEY; CDR2 reads SMNVEV (reference sequence). The CDR3 region is CASSSRFSNYGYTF. The CDR3 nucleotides are TGTGCCAGCAGTTCCAGATTTTCAAACTATGGCTACACCTTC.

The chain uses TRBV6-5 and TRBJ1-2, with a tentative D call TRBD1 (5 bases). Looked up from germline, CDR1 is MNHEY and CDR2 is SVGAGI. Trimming stripped 0 bases from V and 1 base from J, with 9 bases between. CDR3 size: 15 residues. CDR3 protein: CASSYSEGFNYGYTF. The CDR3 DNA sequence: TGTGCCAGCAGTTACTCCGAGGGGTTTAACTATGGCTACACCTTC.

This clonotype was recorded only once. The gene calls are TRBV5-1 and TRBJ2-2; D is possibly TRBD2 (5 bases). In germline, CDR1 is SGHRS, CDR2 YFSETQ. The CDR3 has 15 residues. Trimming left V 1 base short and J 1 base short, with 8 bases between. The chain's CDR3 is CASSLNSGNTGELFF. CDR3 bases: TGCGCCAGCAGCTTGAACAGCGGGAACACCGGGGAGCTGTTTTTT. Full variable domain (outside the CDR3, taken from reference TRBV5-1 and TRBJ2-2): KAGVTQTPRYLIKTRGQQVTLSCSPISGHRSVSWYQQTPGQGLQFLFEYFSETQRNKGNFPGRFSGRQFSNSRSEMNVSTLELGDSALYLCASSLNSGNTGELFFGEGSRLTVL.

The chain couples TRBV12-3 or TRBV12-4 to TRBJ2-7; D is perhaps TRBD1 (5 bases). The CDR3 is made up of 14 amino acids. The ends were cut back, 6 bases at V and 4 bases at J, with 16 bases in the middle. This CDR3 is CASSDPGRAYEQYF. The CDR3 nucleotides are TGTGCCAGCAGCGACCCGGGCAGGGCGTACGAGCAGTACTTC.

This clonotype was found a few times. The CDR3 region is CASSSHTDFGKNIQYF. The CDR3 nucleotides read TGTGCCAGCAGTTCGCACACGGACTTTGGCAAAAACATTCAGTACTTC. The rearrangement uses TRBV28 and TRBJ2-4; possible D gene TRBD2, 5 bases. Germline CDR1 MDHEN, CDR2 SYDVKM. The CDR3 extends over 16 amino acids. V was clipped by 4 bases and J by 3 bases, with 16 bases between them.

This clonotype came up a few times. J is TRBJ2-3 and V is TRBV7-9; D possibly corresponds to TRBD2 (7 bases). This CDR3 spans 19 amino acids. Germline CDR1 reads SEHNR; CDR2 reads FQNEAQ (reference sequence). Trimming pared 5 bases from V and 4 bases from J, leaving 28 bases between. CDR3 bases: TGTGCCAGCAGCCCTAAACTCGGACAGACGGGGGGCCATTCAGATACGCAGTATTTT. It translates to CASSPKLGQTGGHSDTQYF.

This clonotype was found a few times. The chain couples TRBV7-9 to TRBJ2-2; D gene unclear. This CDR3 is built from 15 residues. Trimming cost V 3 bases and J 5 bases, with 13 bases left between them. From germline, CDR1 is SEHNR and CDR2 FQNEAQ (reference sequence). CDR3 in DNA: TGTGCCAGCAGCTTTAAAGGGATGCGAACCGGGGAGCTGTTTTTT. Translating it yields CASSFKGMRTGELFF. Drawing the rest from reference TRBV7-9 and TRBJ2-2, the complete variable domain is DTGVSQNPRHKITKRGQNVTFRCDPISEHNRLYWYRQTLGQGPEFLTYFQNEAQLEKSRLLSDRFSAERPKGSFSTLEIQRTEQGDSAMYLCASSFKGMRTGELFFGEGSRLTVL.

This chain joins TRBV7-2 and TRBJ2-5; 7 nucleotides match TRBD1. J was trimmed by 5 bases and V by 3 bases; bases with no gene match: 6. The germline V gene has CDR1 SGHTA and CDR2 FQGNSA. The CDR3 length is 14 residues. This CDR3 is CASSFGQVWETQYF. The CDR3 nucleotides are TGTGCCAGCAGCTTTGGACAGGTTTGGGAGACCCAGTACTTC.

The chain is built from TRBV12-3 or TRBV12-4 and TRBJ2-4; no clear D. Trimming took off 2 bases at V and 2 bases at J, with 4 bases between the two ends. The CDR3 consists of 13 residues. The DNA for the CDR3 is TGTGCCAGCAGTTTACGTTCCAAAAACATTCAGTACTTC. Translating it yields CASSLRSKNIQYF.

The V and J genes are TRBV19 and TRBJ1-6, with TRBD1 matching over 7 bases. The CDR3 extends over 16 amino acids. The J segment lost 9 bases and the V segment lost 4 bases, leaving 12 bases of the junction unmatched. Germline V CDR1 and CDR2: LNHDA, SQIVND (reference sequence). The CDR3 reads CASSNDRVSSGSPLHF. CDR3 DNA: TGTGCCAGTAGTAACGACAGGGTATCGTCAGGTTCACCCCTCCACTTT.

The chain joins TRBV18 to TRBJ1-1, with a tentative D call TRBD1 (5 bases). V was trimmed by 2 bases and J by 1 base, leaving 11 bases between them. There are 15 residues in the CDR3. Germline V gene data show CDR1 as KGHSH and CDR2 as LQKENI. The CDR3 is CASSPYGGTNTEAFF. The CDR3 DNA reads TGTGCCAGCTCACCATACGGAGGGACGAACACTGAAGCTTTCTTT. The entire variable domain, with the rest obtained from reference TRBV18 and TRBJ1-1, is as follows: NAGVMQNPRHLVRRRGQEARLRCSPMKGHSHVYWYRQLPEEGLKFMVYLQKENIIDESGMPKERFSAEFPKEGPSILRIQQVVRGDSAAYFCASSPYGGTNTEAFFGQGTRLTVV.

V usage is TRBV10-3 and J usage is TRBJ2-5, with D maybe TRBD1 (5 bases). The CDR3 contains 13 residues. The germline CDR1 and CDR2 sequences are ENHRY and SYGVKD. V was pared by 6 bases and J by 3 bases, with 11 bases between. The CDR3 bases are TGTGCCATCAGCCCGACAGAGGAAGAGACCCAGTACTTC. It specifies CAISPTEEETQYF.

This clonotype showed up just a few times. CDR3 loop: CASSLVGIQETQYF. The CDR3 coding sequence is TGTGCCAGCAGTTTAGTAGGGATACAAGAGACCCAGTACTTC. The chain links TRBV28 to TRBJ2-5; no reliable D call. Germline V gene sequence: CDR1 MDHEN, CDR2 SYDVKM. With 2 bases removed from V and 2 bases from J, the gap between germline ends came to 9 bases. The CDR3 contains 14 residues.

In this sample, this clonotype turned up many times. V gene TRBV20-1 combines with J gene TRBJ2-5; 8 bases line up with TRBD2. From germline, CDR1 is DFQATT and CDR2 SNEGSKA (reference sequence). The CDR3 consists of 13 residues. The J segment lost 5 bases and the V segment lost 6 bases, leaving 8 bases of the junction unmatched. For the CDR3, the DNA is TGCAGTGCCCCAAGGACTAGCTTGGAGACCCAGTACTTC. Amino acids: CSAPRTSLETQYF.

The J gene is TRBJ2-1, the V gene TRBV11-2; 7 bases map to TRBD1. The V segment lost 1 base and the J segment 6 bases; nucleotides outside the gene matches: 9. This CDR3 has 16 amino acids. From germline, CDR1 is SGHAT and CDR2 FQNNGV. CDR3 in amino acids: CASSLVWGQKGNEQFF. CDR3 sequence (DNA): TGTGCCAGCAGCTTAGTTTGGGGACAGAAGGGCAATGAGCAGTTCTTC.

The gene calls are TRBV11-2 and TRBJ2-3; TRBD1 matches 10 bases. This CDR3 has 15 amino acids. The ends lost 4 bases at V and 4 bases at J; junction bases unmatched: 5. CDR1 is SGHAT and CDR2 is FQNNGV in the germline V gene. For the CDR3, the DNA is TGTGCCAGCAGCTCGTGGACAGGGGGAGCAGATACGCAGTATTTT. Protein: CASSSWTGGADTQYF.

This clonotype was counted only a few times. This chain uses TRBV30 with TRBJ2-5, with no clear D. CDR1 and CDR2 from the germline V gene are GTSNPN and SVGIG (reference sequence). V was clipped by 0 bases and J by 1 base, with 9 bases between them. The CDR3 spans 14 residues. The CDR3 protein is CAWSVKWSQETQYF. The CDR3, as DNA: TGTGCCTGGAGTGTAAAGTGGTCCCAAGAGACCCAGTACTTC. Full variable domain (outside the CDR3, taken from reference TRBV30 and TRBJ2-5): SQTIHQWPATLVQPVGSPLSLECTVEGTSNPNLYWYRQAAGRGLQLLFYSVGIGQISSEVPQNLSASRPQDRQFILSSKKLLLSDSGFYLCAWSVKWSQETQYFGPGTRLLVL.

This rearrangement joins TRBV28 to TRBJ2-7, with a tentative D call TRBD2 (6 bases). The V gene lost 5 bases and the J gene lost 2 bases, with 10 bases spanning the gap. This CDR3 comprises 13 residues. CDR1 and CDR2 from the germline V gene are MDHEN and SYDVKM. In DNA, the CDR3 is TGTGCCAGCAGTGCGGGACTTCCCTACGAGCAGTACGTC. It encodes CASSAGLPYEQYV.

This clonotype was detected a few times. The chain recombines TRBV20-1 with TRBJ1-5; possible D gene TRBD1, 6 bases. Germline V gene lookup returns CDR1 DFQATT and CDR2 SNEGSKA (reference sequence). V dropped 1 base and J dropped 6 bases, with 22 bases sitting between them. CDR3 length: 17 amino acids. The DNA of the CDR3 is TGCAGTGCTAGAGTAGGGGGGGCGAGCAGGGCCGGTCAGCCCCAGCATTTT. Amino acid sequence: CSARVGGASRAGQPQHF.

The sample holds a few counts of this clonotype. The genes are TRBV20-1 and TRBJ2-7; possible D gene TRBD2, 6 bases. Germline loops: CDR1 DFQATT, CDR2 SNEGSKA (reference sequence). The V gene lost 5 bases and the J gene lost 2 bases, with 16 bases spanning the gap. The CDR3 runs 14 residues. The CDR3 is CSAVGRDFTYEQYF. The CDR3 DNA follows: TGCAGTGCTGTAGGACGGGACTTCACCTACGAGCAGTACTTC.